Included here is one T cell receptor beta chain sequence, with context. Its cognate antigen is unknown. At one end, the junction sequence differs from germline, possibly due to a read error. The sample comes from a study of a mutant IDH1 vaccine in newly diagnosed glioma. Study-wide context: Once 4-6 weeks had passed after radiotherapy alone, vaccination started, or it started with temozolomide cycles. Pretreatment consisted of radiotherapy, temozolomide, or both, with most receiving both. The treated group averaged about 39 years old and was about 60% male, 37.5% female.

Germline V gene data show CDR1 as ENHRY and CDR2 as SYGVKD. CDR3 length equals 14 residues. The repertoire was sequenced with immunoSEQ multiplex PCR; TCRdb's copy has only in-frame clones and lacks some. Of 30,000 to 40,000 clones listed, more than 80% are singletons. The time point was: week 23, last vaccination. In the vaccine, a single dose held 300 ug of the mutant IDH1 20-mer peptide, along with topical imiquimod. The rearrangement uses TRBV10-3 and TRBJ2-6; a weak D match, TRBD1 (5 bases). This TCR derives from a man aged 35 to 55 with glioma. Sequenced material: PBMCs, taken from a glioma patient whose treatment included an IDH1 peptide vaccine. For the CDR3, the DNA is TGTGCCAGCAGTGACAGCTCTGGGGCCAACGTCCTGACTTTC. Translation gives CASSDSSGANVLTF.